This entry lists 9 T cell receptor beta chains sequenced from one sample in a study of sequential checkpoint blockade in melanoma. TCRdb's copy holds only in-frame clones and misses some; the assay was immunoSEQ multiplex PCR. The sample gives 15,000 or so clones, about 67% of which show up once; around 20% is in the top ten. Regarding treatment: randomized to nivolumab then ipilimumab (arm A) or the reverse (arm B). The sample was CD8+ T cells sorted from blood (inferred from file names), taken from a patient given nivolumab and ipilimumab in sequence. All receptors come from a human donor with melanoma.

The V call is TRBV9, the J call TRBJ1-1, with D uncertain. Trimming pared 0 bases from V and 1 base from J, leaving 7 bases between. Germline loops: CDR1 SGDLS, CDR2 YYNGEE. There are 14 residues in the CDR3. CDR3 in DNA: TGTGCCAGCAGCGTAGATTTAGCGAACACTGAAGCTTTCTTT. It specifies CASSVDLANTEAFF.

The chain joins TRBV5-4 to TRBJ1-2; 7 bases agree with TRBD1. CDR3 size: 14 residues. V shed 8 bases and J 4 bases; nucleotides not matched to a gene: 11. Germline lookup yields CDR1 SGHNT and CDR2 YYREEE (reference sequence). Here the CDR3 reads CASSSTGTFYGYTF. The DNA of the CDR3 is TGTGCCAGTAGTTCGACAGGGACCTTCTATGGCTACACCTTC.

The rearrangement links TRBV9 to TRBJ1-1; 9 nucleotides match TRBD1. This CDR3 has 15 residues. The ends lost 3 bases at V and 2 bases at J; junction bases unmatched: 5. In germline, CDR1 is SGDLS, CDR2 YYNGEE. CDR3 sequence (DNA): TGTGCCAGCAGCGAGGAGGGACAGGGAAACACTGAAGCTTTCTTT. As protein: CASSEEGQGNTEAFF.

This chain links TRBV7-2 with TRBJ2-5; the match to TRBD1 covers 9 bases. The CDR3 length is 18 residues. Trimming cost V 4 bases and J 0 bases; bases outside gene matches: 12. The germline V gene encodes CDR1 SGHTA and CDR2 FQGNSA. The CDR3 loop is CASSSPILRDRDQETQYF. CDR3 DNA: TGTGCCAGCAGCTCTCCTATCCTCCGGGACAGGGACCAAGAGACCCAGTACTTC.

In this sample, this clone turned up once. The J gene is TRBJ2-5, the V gene TRBV5-1, with 8 bases aligning to TRBD1. In germline, CDR1 is SGHRS, CDR2 YFSETQ. V lost 4 bases and J lost 3; bases outside the gene matches: 2. The CDR3 covers 13 residues. This chain's CDR3 is CASSPDREETQYF. The CDR3 DNA reads TGCGCCAGCAGCCCGGACAGGGAAGAGACCCAGTACTTC.

In this sample, this clone turned up once. V and J are TRBV4-1 and TRBJ2-7; 7 bases align to TRBD1. Trimming cost V 5 bases and J 5 bases; bases outside gene matches: 6. The germline V gene has CDR1 MGHRA and CDR2 YSYEKL. The CDR3 runs 13 residues. The CDR3, as DNA: TGCGCCAGCAGCTCACTTACAGGGGACGAGCAGTACGTC. Translating gives CASSSLTGDEQYV.

J is TRBJ2-7 and V is TRBV19; D remains unclear. There are 13 residues in the CDR3. CDR1 and CDR2 from the germline V gene are LNHDA and SQIVND (reference sequence). V was trimmed by 6 bases and J by 7 bases, leaving 16 bases between them. The CDR3 spells CASSLRSAWEQYF. Here the CDR3 DNA reads TGTGCCAGTAGCCTCAGATCTGCTTGGGAGCAGTACTTC.

V usage is TRBV27 and J usage is TRBJ2-2; D might be TRBD1 (6 bases). CDR1 and CDR2 from the germline V gene are MNHEY and SMNVEV (reference sequence). V lost 10 bases, J lost 4 bases, and 16 bases lay in between. The CDR3 is made up of 14 amino acids. CDR3 protein: CAISRGVGTGELFF. Here the CDR3 DNA reads TGTGCCATCTCCAGGGGTGTCGGCACCGGGGAGCTGTTTTTT.

This rearrangement joins TRBV7-8 to TRBJ2-1; TRBD2 aligns across 13 bases. The CDR3 is 16 amino acids. V lost 5 bases and J lost 6; bases outside the gene matches: 7. Germline assignment: CDR1 SGHVS and CDR2 FQNEAQ. The CDR3 region is CASSPRLAGGFNEQFF. CDR3 nucleotides: TGTGCCAGCAGCCCTCGACTAGCGGGGGGCTTCAATGAGCAGTTCTTC.